Listed below are T cell receptor beta chains from one sample, sequenced in a study of cytomegalovirus exposure and HLA in healthy donors. Repertoires were generated with immunoSEQ multiplex PCR, while TCRdb's copy carries only in-frame clones and drops some. The sample shows some 130,000 clones, approximately 81% of them seen only once. The sequencing input was PBMCs. These receptors originate from a man between 18 and 29 years old in good health and CMV-seronegative. Both conserved end residues are part of each CDR3. The D gene is left open where the match is weak. Rows give clone size only sometimes, using once, few, many, or a class for an expanded clone.

TRBJ1-4 | TRBD1 | . | TRBV5-1 | TGCGCCAGCAGCTTGGGGGGACAGGGGGGAGAAAAACTGTTTTTT | CASSLGGQGGEKLFF
TRBJ1-6 | . | . | TRBV7-6 | TGTGCCAGCAGCCGGAGGCGGCCATCTCCCACCGGTGATAATTCACCCCTCCACTTT | CASSRRRPSPTGDNSPLHF
TRBJ2-1 | . | . | TRBV27 | TGTGCCAGCGGTAGATACGACTACAATGAGCAGTTCTTC | CASGRYDYNEQFF
TRBJ2-7 | TRBD1 | . | TRBV19 | TGTGCCAGTAGTATAAAGGGACAGGGGGCAACCTACGAGCAGTACTTC | CASSIKGQGATYEQYF
TRBJ2-4 | TRBD2 | . | TRBV28 | TGTGCCAGCAGTTTATGGACTAGCGGGGAAAACATTCAGTACTTC | CASSLWTSGENIQYF
TRBJ1-4 | TRBD1 | . | TRBV10-3 | TGTGCCATCAGCGCGGGGACGACGCAGGGGGCGAAGAGTGAAAAACTGTTTTTT | CAISAGTTQGAKSEKLFF
TRBJ2-2 | TRBD2 | . | TRBV5-1 | TGCGCCAGCAGCTTGGGAACTAGCGGGAACACCGGGGAGCTGTTTTTT | CASSLGTSGNTGELFF
TRBJ2-7 | TRBD2 | . | TRBV7-3 | TGTGCCAGCAGCTTGACTAGCGGGATCTCCGAGCAGTACTTC | CASSLTSGISEQYF
TRBJ2-1 | TRBD1 | few | TRBV6-5 | TGTGCCAGCAATACAGGGGAGAGAGGTGAGCAGTTCTTC | CASNTGERGEQFF
TRBJ2-5 | . | . | TRBV5-1 | TGCGCCAGCAGCAGGACACTGAGCGAGACCCAGTACTTC | CASSRTLSETQYF
TRBJ2-1 | . | few | TRBV7-9 | TGTTCCAGCAGCTTAGGGGGGGTAGGGGCGCGATACAATGAGCAGTTCTTC | CSSSLGGVGARYNEQFF
TRBJ2-5 | . | . | TRBV2 | TGTGCCAGCAGTCCACAGGGTCAAGAGACCCAGTACTTC | CASSPQGQETQYF
TRBJ2-1 | TRBD2 | . | TRBV5-1 | TGCGCCAGCAGCTTGGCTAGCGGGAGCAATGAGCAGTTCTTC | CASSLASGSNEQFF
TRBJ1-4 | TRBD1 | . | TRBV14 | TGTGCCAGCAGCACTAGGGGGACAGGCAGTGAAAAACTGTTTTTT | CASSTRGTGSEKLFF
TRBJ1-4 | TRBD1 | . | TRBV7-2 | TGTGCCAGCAGCTTAGGCTGGACAGGGGGGGAAAAACTGTTTTTT | CASSLGWTGGEKLFF
TRBJ1-2 | . | . | TRBV5-1 | TGCGCCAGCAGCTTGGCTAATTTAGACTATGGCTACACCTTC | CASSLANLDYGYTF
TRBJ1-2 | . | . | TRBV18 | TGTGCCAGCTCATCCAATACAGATGGCTACACCTTC | CASSSNTDGYTF
TRBJ1-6 | . | . | TRBV5-1 | TGCGCCAGCAGCCCTCGCCTCAACAGGGACTCACCCCTCCACTTT | CASSPRLNRDSPLHF
TRBJ2-7 | TRBD2 | . | TRBV7-2 | TGTGCCAGCAGCTCCAAACTAGCGGGAGTTTACGAGCAGTACTTC | CASSSKLAGVYEQYF
TRBJ1-5 | TRBD1 | few | TRBV5-4 | TGTGCCAGCAGCCACGACAGGGGCAATCAGCCCCAGCATTTT | CASSHDRGNQPQHF
TRBJ1-1 | TRBD1 | . | TRBV2 | TGTGCCAGCAGTCCCACAGGACAGGGGAGGTCTGAAGCTTTCTTT | CASSPTGQGRSEAFF
TRBJ1-1 | . | . | TRBV9 | TGTGCCAGCAGCGAAACAGGGCTTGAAGCTTTCTTT | CASSETGLEAFF
TRBJ1-1 | . | . | TRBV25-1 | TGTGCCAGCACCCAGGAGGGGTTTGGAAAAAACACTGAAGCTTTCTTT | CASTQEGFGKNTEAFF
TRBJ1-5 | TRBD1 | . | TRBV28 | TGTGCCAGCAGTTCAAACAGGGGTCAGCCCCAGCATTTT | CASSSNRGQPQHF
TRBJ2-5 | TRBD1 | few | TRBV2 | TGTGCCAGCAGGCCCCGACAGGGGCAGGAGACCCAGTACTTC | CASRPRQGQETQYF
TRBJ2-5 | TRBD2 | . | TRBV7-9 | TGTGCCAGCAGCTTAGTTCCTAGCGGGAGCCAAGAGACCCAGTACTTC | CASSLVPSGSQETQYF
TRBJ2-4 | TRBD1 | . | TRBV18 | TGTGCCAGCTCATCTCTAACCGGGACAGGGAACCGCGGAAACATTCAGTACTTC | CASSSLTGTGNRGNIQYF
TRBJ2-2 | . | once | TRBV5-1 | TGCGCCAGCAGCCCTAACCCCGGGACACAGACCGGGGAGCTGTTTTTT | CASSPNPGTQTGELFF
TRBJ2-3 | TRBD2 | . | TRBV15 | TGTGCCACCAGCATTTTCACTGCAGCGGGAGTATCTTCGGCCGCCGCAGATACGCAGTATTTT | CATSIFTAAGVSSAAADTQYF
TRBJ2-3 | TRBD1 | . | TRBV4-1 | TGCGCCAGCAGCCTACTTCAATTACCGGACAGGTTTGACACAGATACGCAGTATTTT | CASSLLQLPDRFDTDTQYF
TRBJ1-1 | TRBD1 | . | TRBV27 | TGTGCCAGCAGTTTAATCACAGGGGTAAACACTGAAGCTTTCTTT | CASSLITGVNTEAFF
TRBJ2-3 | TRBD1 | . | TRBV6-4 | TGTGCCAGCAGTGACTCCGGACAGGCCCCTAGGGATACGCAGTATTTT | CASSDSGQAPRDTQYF
TRBJ2-1 | TRBD2 | . | TRBV6-1 | TGTGCCAGCAGTGGGGCTAGCGGGAGTGTGCTTCTAGGAGAGCAGTTCTTC | CASSGASGSVLLGEQFF
TRBJ2-1 | TRBD2 | . | TRBV29-1 | TGCAGCGTAGCACTAGCGGACAAACCCCAATGGGAGCAGTTCTTC | CSVALADKPQWEQFF
TRBJ2-3 | TRBD2 | . | TRBV5-1 | TGCGCCAGCAGCTTGGCCCAGGGACTACCCACAGATACGCAGTATTTT | CASSLAQGLPTDTQYF
TRBJ1-5 | . | . | TRBV12-2 | TGTGCAAGTCGCTTACGACGGCGGAATAGCAATCAGCCCCAGCATTTT | CASRLRRRNSNQPQHF
TRBJ1-5 | . | . | TRBV7-2 | TGTGCCAGCAGCCTAGTGACGGTTCAGGAGCCCCAGCATTTT | CASSLVTVQEPQHF
TRBJ2-7 | TRBD2 | . | TRBV30 | TGTGCCTGGAGTGCGGGACTAGCGGGCTACGAGCAGTACTTC | CAWSAGLAGYEQYF
TRBJ2-5 | TRBD2 | . | TRBV7-3 | TGTGCCAGCAGCTTAATGGGGACTAGCCGCGAGACCCAGTACTTC | CASSLMGTSRETQYF
TRBJ2-1 | TRBD2 | . | TRBV10-3 | TGTGCCATCAGTGATGGATTAGCGGGAGGAAATGAGCAGTTCTTC | CAISDGLAGGNEQFF
TRBJ1-2 | . | . | TRBV2 | TGTGCCAGCGGAAACCTGACAGGTTTGCATGGCTACACCTTC | CASGNLTGLHGYTF
TRBJ2-1 | TRBD1 | . | TRBV7-9 | TGTGCCAGCAACCACAGGGGCGCGCTTTTTAATTACTCCTACAATGAGCAGTTCTTC | CASNHRGALFNYSYNEQFF
TRBJ2-7 | TRBD2 | . | TRBV10-3 | TGTGCCATCAGTGGGGGTGGCGAGCGGGAGGTCTCCTACGAGCAGTACTTC | CAISGGGEREVSYEQYF
TRBJ1-6 | . | . | TRBV6-5 | TGTGCGAATCAGGGCTTAAGTTCACCCCTCCACTTT | CANQGLSSPLHF
TRBJ1-4 | . | . | TRBV25-1 | TGTGCCAGCACCGTTAATGAAAAACTGTTTTTT | CASTVNEKLFF
TRBJ2-4 | . | . | TRBV27 | TGTGCCAGCAGACCCCGACAGTTAAACATTCAGTACTTC | CASRPRQLNIQYF
TRBJ2-5 | . | few | TRBV10-3 | TGTGCCATCAGTTCAGGGGATGAAGAGACCCAGTACTTC | CAISSGDEETQYF
TRBJ2-1 | TRBD2 | . | TRBV7-3 | TGTGCCAGCAGCTTATCCTCGGCTAGCGGGAACTACAATGAGCAGTTCTTC | CASSLSSASGNYNEQFF
TRBJ2-1 | TRBD2 | . | TRBV5-1 | TGCGCCAGCAGCTCCCAACTAGCGGGAGGGTCCTACAATGAGCAGTTCTTC | CASSSQLAGGSYNEQFF
TRBJ1-4 | . | few | TRBV9 | TGTGCCAGCAGCGTAGGGACATCAACAACTAATGAAAAACTGTTTTTT | CASSVGTSTTNEKLFF
TRBJ1-2 | TRBD1 | once | TRBV29-1 | TGCAGCGACAGACAGGGGAACTATGGCTACACCTTC | CSDRQGNYGYTF
TRBJ2-1 | TRBD2 | . | TRBV4-1 | TGCGCCAGCAGCCAGGGGGGGGGTTCCGGGGCCCGCTCCTACAATGAGCAGTTCTTC | CASSQGGGSGARSYNEQFF
TRBJ2-5 | TRBD2 | . | TRBV7-9 | TGTGCCAGCAGCTTACAAAGGACTAGCGGAAACCAAGAGACCCAGTACTTC | CASSLQRTSGNQETQYF
TRBJ2-5 | TRBD1 | . | TRBV15 | TGTGCCACCAGCGGCGGACAGGGGGTCGGTCAAGAGACCCAGTACTTC | CATSGGQGVGQETQYF
TRBJ2-1 | TRBD1 | . | TRBV28 | TGTGCCAGCGGGGCCCTCGGACAGGGAAGGTCCTACAATGAGCAGTTCTTC | CASGALGQGRSYNEQFF
TRBJ2-2 | TRBD2 | few | TRBV2 | TGTGCCAGCAGTCAAGCGGGAGAGAACACCGGGGAGCTGTTTTTT | CASSQAGENTGELFF
TRBJ1-5 | . | . | TRBV21-1 | TGTGCCAGCAGCAAAGTAGTGAGGAGCAATCAGCCCCAGCATTTT | CASSKVVRSNQPQHF
TRBJ1-2 | TRBD1 | . | TRBV9 | TGTGCCAGCAGCGTAGCACAGGGGGCTGGCTATGGCTACACCTTC | CASSVAQGAGYGYTF
TRBJ2-1 | . | once | TRBV9 | TGTGCCAGCTCACATGCAGGGGCTGGGAATGAGCAGTTCTTC | CASSHAGAGNEQFF
TRBJ1-1 | . | . | TRBV27 | TGTGCCAGCAGTTTATCGGAGTCGGACACTGAAGCTTTCTTT | CASSLSESDTEAFF